This section outlines one T cell receptor (beta chain) sequence together with its context. Its antigen is unknown. The method was immunoSEQ multiplex PCR; TCRdb's version includes in-frame clones alone and lacks a portion of them. The sample shows over 2 million clones, 85% to 95% of them seen only once. The entry originates in a study of shared clonotypes between healthy human individuals. Germline-derived CDR1 and CDR2 are LNHDA and SQIVND (reference sequence). Trimming removed 0 bases at V and 6 bases at J, with 18 bases between. The CDR3 consists of 17 residues. Study-wide points: It was observed that 5% to 6.5% of naive CD4 clonotypes were shared across several donors.

The J gene is TRBJ2-4, the V gene TRBV19; TRBD1 is a possible D gene (5 bases). This sequence originates from a man aged 18 to 29 in good health. Some clones in this sample may be carry-over from other donors' samples. Sequenced sample: naive CD4+ T cells from PBMCs. Subset specified: CD45RA+ positively selected. The CDR3 region has the DNA TGTGCCAGTAGTATAGATAGGGGCCCTTTCGATGTAAACATTCAGTACTTC. Translating it yields CASSIDRGPFDVNIQYF.